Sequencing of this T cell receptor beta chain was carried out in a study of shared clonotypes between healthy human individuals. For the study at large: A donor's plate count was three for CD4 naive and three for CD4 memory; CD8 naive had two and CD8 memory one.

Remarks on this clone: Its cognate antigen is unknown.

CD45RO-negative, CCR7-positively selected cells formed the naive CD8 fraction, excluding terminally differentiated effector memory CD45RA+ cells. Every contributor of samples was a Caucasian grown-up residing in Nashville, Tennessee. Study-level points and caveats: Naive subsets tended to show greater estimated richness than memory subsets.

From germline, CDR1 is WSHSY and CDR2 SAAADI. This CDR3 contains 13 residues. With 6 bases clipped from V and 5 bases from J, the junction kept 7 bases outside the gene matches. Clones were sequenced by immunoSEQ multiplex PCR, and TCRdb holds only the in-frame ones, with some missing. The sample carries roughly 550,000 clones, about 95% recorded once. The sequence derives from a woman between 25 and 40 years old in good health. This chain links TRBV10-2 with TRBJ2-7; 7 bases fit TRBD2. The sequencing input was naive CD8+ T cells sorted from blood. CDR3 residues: CASRSGGIHEQYF. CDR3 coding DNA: TGCGCCAGCAGATCGGGGGGTATCCACGAGCAGTACTTC.